This T cell receptor beta chain is drawn from a study of technical replicates of blood from four donors. The assay was immunoSEQ multiplex PCR, and TCRdb's table has in-frame clones only and misses some. The sample includes about 91,000 clones, less than 95% of them seen just once. The TCR comes from a human donor in good health. Sequencing was performed on T cells isolated from PBMCs.

CDR3 sequence (DNA): TGTGCCAGCAGCTTAAAGGGAGGGACAGGGGTGGTGTCTTTCTTT. Translation gives CASSLKGGTGVVSFF. The chain couples TRBV7-8 to TRBJ1-1; 10 positions match TRBD1. Germline V gene data show CDR1 as SGHVS and CDR2 as FQNEAQ. The length of the CDR3 is 15 residues. Trimming cost V 2 bases and J 12 bases; bases outside gene matches: 12.